This T cell receptor delta chain was captured by sequencing in a study of gamma-delta T cells after stem cell transplantation (dated by TCRdb to 2016 to 2018). Library preparation used RT-PCR. Sequencing was performed on an Illumina MiSeq. TCRdb reran clone calling on the public reads with CATT; rows sharing one DNA sequence were then combined. The sample table holds just over 2,000 delta-chain clones, of which about 23% were seen once. Together, the top ten hold 25% of the sample. A remark on this clone: Its antigen is not yet known. Per-base qualities were not stored, and no clone one base away is much larger.

CDR1 and CDR2 were assigned from the germline V gene as TSWWSYY and QGS. The germline V end is reduced by 0 bases and the J end by 3 bases; junction bases left unmatched: 22. From the cysteine through the phenylalanine, the CDR3 covers 21 amino acids. Only the CDR3 DNA is retained, 63 bases long and in frame from the first base. The receptor was isolated from a human donor. It is not recorded whose cells these are; they may come from a transplant donor. Material: gamma-delta T cells. This chain joins TRDV1 to TRDJ1; 7 bases in between match TRDD3. The DNA reads TGTGCTCTTGGGGAACTAGGGGGTCCTGGCATACTGGGGCTAAGACCCGATAAACTCATCTTT. The encoded protein is CALGELGGPGILGLRPDKLIF.